The 32 T cell receptor beta chains below come from one sample, sequenced in a study of human T cells and chemical hapten exposure. The time point was: patch test 1, 2 weeks after DPC sensitization. Treatment in this sample: therapeutic diphenylcyclopropenone sensitization with weekly scalp DPC. MiXCR, applied by TCRdb to the RACE reads, yields one record per CDR3 protein. The repertoire holds some 340,000 distinct CDR3 sequences, around 7% seen once, with 8.4% in the top ten. Here the sequenced sample was whole blood, taken in connection with sensitization to the hapten diphenylcyclopropenone (DPC). The receptors stem from a woman aged 18-30 years with alopecia areata. Some clones in this sample may be carry-over from other donors' samples.

This clonotype was picked up a small number of times. The chain couples TRBV11-2 to TRBJ2-2; no firm D call. Trimming took 2 bases from V and 0 from J, leaving 10 bases between them. Germline V gene data show CDR1 as SGHAT and CDR2 as FQNNGV. The CDR3 sequence is 16 residues long. CDR3: CASSLRWLANTGELFF. Written as DNA, the CDR3 is TGTGCCAGCAGCTTACGGTGGCTTGCGAACACCGGGGAGCTGTTTTTT.

This clonotype was recorded many times. The chain combines TRBV29-1 with TRBJ2-3; 8 bases map to TRBD1. Germline loops: CDR1 SQVTM, CDR2 ANQGSEA. V lost 5 bases to trimming and J lost 2 bases; unmatched junction nucleotides: 6. The CDR3 consists of 14 residues. The CDR3 reads CSVSTGGVTDTQYF. As DNA, the CDR3 is TGCAGCGTTTCTACAGGGGGTGTCACAGATACGCAGTATTTT.

This clonotype was seen ten or more times. V and J are TRBV27 and TRBJ2-5, with D perhaps TRBD2 (5 bases). CDR1 and CDR2 (germline): MNHEY, SMNVEV (reference sequence). V lost 6 bases and J 5 bases, leaving 16 bases between the germline ends. There are 14 residues in the CDR3. CDR3 DNA sequence: TGTGCCAGCAGGGCTCTATTTATAGCGGAGACCCAGTACTTC. It specifies CASRALFIAETQYF.

This chain links TRBV10-3 with TRBJ2-7; D is ambiguous. This CDR3 has 16 amino acids. In germline, CDR1 is ENHRY, CDR2 SYGVKD. Trimming pared 3 bases from V and 1 base from J, leaving 16 bases between. Here the CDR3 reads CAISDIGRQTSYEQYF. CDR3 in DNA: TGTGCCATCAGTGACATCGGTCGCCAAACTTCCTACGAGCAGTACTTC.

The chain links TRBV6-2 or TRBV6-3 to TRBJ2-7; either TRBD1 or TRBD2 may supply D (5 bases each). Germline V gene sequence: CDR1 MNHEY, CDR2 SVGEGT. V lost 6 bases and J lost 3, with 21 bases in between. The CDR3 spans 16 residues. The CDR3: CASRPAGGGRDYEQYF. Here the CDR3 DNA reads TGTGCCAGCAGACCCGCCGGTGGGGGTAGAGACTACGAGCAGTACTTC.

This clonotype has ten or more counts. The V and J genes are TRBV5-6 and TRBJ1-2, with TRBD1 matching 7 bases. CDR1 is SGHDT, CDR2 YYEEEE, per germline. The V gene end was trimmed by 3 bases and the J gene end by 4 bases; junction bases not matched to a gene: 3. The CDR3 extends over 13 amino acids. The DNA of the CDR3 is TGTGCCAGCAGCTCACAGGGGACCTATGGCTACACCTTC. Translated: CASSSQGTYGYTF. The whole variable domain, remainder taken from reference TRBV5-6 and TRBJ1-2, is DAGVTQSPTHLIKTRGQQVTLRCSPKSGHDTVSWYQQALGQGPQFIFQYYEEEERQRGNFPDRFSGHQFPNYSSELNVNALLLGDSALYLCASSSQGTYGYTFGSGTRLTVV.

This clonotype has at least ten counts. The chain is built from TRBV6-2 or TRBV6-3 and TRBJ2-6, with 7 bases fitting TRBD2. In germline, CDR1 is MNHEY, CDR2 SVGEGT. J gave up 4 bases and V 6 bases, and 6 bases lay outside the gene matches. The CDR3 spans 15 residues. DNA of the CDR3: TGTGCCAGCAGCCTAACTAGCGCGGGGGCCAACGTCCTGACTTTC. Translation: CASSLTSAGANVLTF.

In this sample, this clonotype turned up a few times. The rearrangement uses TRBV6-2 or TRBV6-3 and TRBJ1-5; D is ambiguous. The germline CDR1 and CDR2 sequences are MNHEY and SVGEGT. The ends were cut back, 9 bases at V and 3 bases at J, with 15 bases in the middle. The CDR3 runs to 14 residues. The CDR3 here is CASTVAVDNQPQHF. The CDR3 DNA is TGTGCCAGTACAGTGGCGGTAGACAATCAGCCCCAGCATTTT.

At least ten counts were recorded for this clonotype. In DNA form, the CDR3 reads TGTGCCACCCGGGACGGAAGCACAGATACGCAGTATTTT. It is translated as CATRDGSTDTQYF. The chain combines TRBV28 with TRBJ2-3; D possibly uses TRBD1 or TRBD2 (5 bases each). Germline V lookup: CDR1 MDHEN, CDR2 SYDVKM. V lost 10 bases and J lost 0, with 11 bases in between. This CDR3 has 13 residues.

This clonotype was recorded a few times. The gene calls are TRBV9 and TRBJ1-2, with 7 bases that match TRBD1. The CDR3 length is 16 residues. After removal of 3 bases from V and 1 base from J, the junction contained 9 bases not matched to a gene. Germline CDR1 is SGDLS and CDR2 is YYNGEE. CDR3 nucleotides: TGTGCCAGCAGCGCAGTTAGAGGACAGGATAACTATGGCTACACCTTC. It specifies CASSAVRGQDNYGYTF. Drawing the rest from reference TRBV9 and TRBJ1-2, the complete variable domain is DSGVTQTPKHLITATGQRVTLRCSPRSGDLSVYWYQQSLDQGLQFLIQYYNGEERAKGNILERFSAQQFPDLHSELNLSSLELGDSALYFCASSAVRGQDNYGYTFGSGTRLTVV.

This clonotype was recorded many times. The chain employs TRBV5-1 and TRBJ1-1; the match to TRBD1 covers 10 bases. The V segment lost 0 bases and the J segment 4 bases; nucleotides outside the gene matches: 3. CDR1 SGHRS and CDR2 YFSETQ come from the germline V gene. This CDR3 has 15 amino acids. This CDR3 reads CASSLAGQGGTEAFF. The DNA of the CDR3 is TGCGCCAGCAGCTTGGCAGGACAGGGGGGCACTGAAGCTTTCTTT. The complete variable domain, with remaining parts taken from reference TRBV5-1 and TRBJ1-1, reads KAGVTQTPRYLIKTRGQQVTLSCSPISGHRSVSWYQQTPGQGLQFLFEYFSETQRNKGNFPGRFSGRQFSNSRSEMNVSTLELGDSALYLCASSLAGQGGTEAFFGQGTRLTVV.

V usage is TRBV5-6 and J usage is TRBJ2-1, with D perhaps matching TRBD2 (6 bases). The CDR3 sequence is 15 residues long. Germline V lookup: CDR1 SGHDT, CDR2 YYEEEE. Trimming cost V 2 bases and J 1 base, with 10 bases left between them. In DNA form, the CDR3 reads TGTGCCAGCAGCTTCGTTAGCGGTTCCTACAATGAGCAGTTCTTC. Protein: CASSFVSGSYNEQFF.

This clonotype was recorded a few times. The rearrangement links TRBV7-9 to TRBJ1-4; D may be TRBD1 (5 bases). This CDR3 comprises 15 residues. The V end lost 5 bases, the J end lost 4 bases, and 14 bases lay between the germline ends. Germline V gene data show CDR1 as SEHNR and CDR2 as FQNEAQ (reference sequence). Here the CDR3 DNA reads TGTGCCAGCAGCCCCGAACAGGCCCTTAATGAAAAACTGTTTTTT. This codes for CASSPEQALNEKLFF.

This clonotype was recorded a few times. This chain links TRBV3-1 with TRBJ2-7; 11 bases match TRBD1. CDR1 and CDR2 from the germline V gene are LGHDT and YNNKEL (reference sequence). The V and J ends lost 4 bases and 4 bases, in that order; junction bases with no gene match: 3. The CDR3 is 14 amino acids. CDR3 DNA sequence: TGTGCCAGCAGCCCATGGGACAGGGGGTACGAGCAGTACTTC. It is translated as CASSPWDRGYEQYF.

The V gene is TRBV7-2, the J gene TRBJ2-2; D not resolved. CDR1 is SGHTA and CDR2 is FQGNSA in the germline V gene. The V end lost 2 bases, the J end lost 6 bases, and 7 bases lay between the germline ends. This CDR3 is 13 amino acids long. CDR3 protein: CASSLSKAGELFF. CDR3 bases: TGTGCCAGCAGCTTATCTAAGGCCGGGGAGCTGTTTTTT. The entire variable domain, with the rest obtained from reference TRBV7-2 and TRBJ2-2, is as follows: GAGVSQSPSNKVTEKGKDVELRCDPISGHTALYWYRQSLGQGLEFLIYFQGNSAPDKSGLPSDRFSAERTGGSVSTLTIQRTQQEDSAVYLCASSLSKAGELFFGEGSRLTVL.

V and J are TRBV6-2 or TRBV6-3 and TRBJ1-1; D gene unclear. V dropped 5 bases and J dropped 3 bases, with 7 bases sitting between them. The CDR3 spans 12 residues. The V gene's germline CDR1 is MNHEY and CDR2 SVGEGT. The DNA for the CDR3 is TGTGCCAGCAGTACACCCTACACTGAAGCTTTCTTT. Protein sequence: CASSTPYTEAFF.

This clonotype was detected only a few times. The chain couples TRBV6-5 to TRBJ2-2, with D perhaps matching TRBD1 (5 bases). The germline V and J ends were trimmed by 6 bases and 2 bases, with 16 bases remaining between them. The CDR3 sequence is 16 residues long. CDR1 and CDR2 (germline): MNHEY, SVGAGI. The CDR3 sequence: CASSLRTIYNTGELFF. The CDR3 nucleotides read TGTGCCAGCAGCCTCCGGACAATCTACAACACCGGGGAGCTGTTTTTT.

This clonotype was seen at least ten times. The genes are TRBV3-1 and TRBJ2-2; either TRBD1 or TRBD2 may supply D (5 bases each). Germline V lookup: CDR1 LGHDT, CDR2 YNNKEL (reference sequence). V was clipped by 4 bases and J by 1 base, with 16 bases between them. There are 17 residues in the CDR3. Written as DNA, the CDR3 is TGTGCCAGCAGCCGCTGGGGGAGCACTGGGAACACCGGGGAGCTGTTTTTT. Amino acids: CASSRWGSTGNTGELFF.

This clonotype was counted only a few times. The rearrangement joins TRBV19 to TRBJ2-7; D is perhaps TRBD1 (7 bases). The V gene's germline CDR1 is LNHDA and CDR2 SQIVND (reference sequence). There are 15 residues in the CDR3. The V end lost 3 bases, the J end lost 0 bases, and 12 bases lay between the germline ends. The CDR3 reads CASSMGQGGSYEQYF. The CDR3 nucleotides are TGTGCCAGTAGTATGGGGCAGGGGGGCTCCTACGAGCAGTACTTC.

The gene calls are TRBV20-1 and TRBJ2-7, with TRBD1 matching 8 bases. Germline V gene lookup returns CDR1 DFQATT and CDR2 SNEGSKA (reference sequence). The ends lost 7 bases at V and 3 bases at J; junction bases unmatched: 11. The CDR3 totals 14 residues. The CDR3 here is CSGRVPDRDYEQYF. The CDR3 DNA sequence: TGCAGTGGAAGGGTCCCGGACAGGGACTACGAGCAGTACTTC.

This chain links TRBV7-9 with TRBJ1-2; D not certain. This CDR3 is 13 amino acids long. V shed 2 bases and J shed 4 bases, with 8 bases lying between them. Germline CDR1 SEHNR, CDR2 FQNEAQ (reference sequence). For the CDR3, the DNA is TGTGCCAGCAGCTTACAAGAGGGCTATGGCTACACCTTC. It translates to CASSLQEGYGYTF.

This clonotype was recorded many times. The CDR3 sequence is CASSQELGTREQYF. The CDR3 DNA follows: TGCGCCAGCAGCCAAGAACTGGGGACGCGAGAGCAGTACTTC. The chain employs TRBV4-3 and TRBJ2-7; D might be TRBD1 or TRBD2, each matching 5 bases. The CDR3 spans 14 residues. Germline CDR1 LGHNA, CDR2 YSLEER. Deletions cut 0 bases from V and 7 bases from J, with 13 bases between.

This clonotype occurred a few times. The gene calls are TRBV11-3 and TRBJ2-1; 8 bases match TRBD2. V was pared by 3 bases and J by 2 bases, with 6 bases of the junction left unmatched. From germline, CDR1 is SGHNT and CDR2 YENEEA. The CDR3 totals 16 residues. The CDR3 region has the DNA TGTGCCAGCAGCTTCAGCGGGGGCCATACCTACAATGAGCAGTTCTTC. This encodes CASSFSGGHTYNEQFF. The full variable domain, in which reference TRBV11-3 and TRBJ2-1 provide the parts outside the CDR3, is EAGVVQSPRYKIIEKKQPVAFWCNPISGHNTLYWYLQNLGQGPELLIRYENEEAVDDSQLPKDRFSAERLKGVDSTLKIQPAELGDSAVYLCASSFSGGHTYNEQFFGPGTRLTVL.

This chain joins TRBV20-1 and TRBJ1-4; 10 nucleotides line up with TRBD1. CDR3 length: 15 residues. The germline CDR1 and CDR2 sequences are DFQATT and SNEGSKA (reference sequence). V lost 4 bases to trimming and J lost 2 bases; unmatched junction nucleotides: 4. The CDR3 is CSATTGGRTNEKLFF. For the CDR3, the DNA is TGCAGTGCTACGACAGGGGGCAGGACTAATGAAAAACTGTTTTTT.

This clonotype came up many times. The genes are TRBV5-1 and TRBJ1-2, with TRBD1 as a possible D gene (5 bases). Looked up from germline, CDR1 is SGHRS and CDR2 is YFSETQ. The V gene lost 0 bases and the J gene lost 4 bases, with 7 bases spanning the gap. This CDR3 has 13 residues. CDR3 protein: CASSLERGYGYTF. As DNA, the CDR3 is TGCGCCAGCAGCTTGGAAAGGGGCTATGGCTACACCTTC.

This clonotype came up many times. The rearrangement links TRBV27 to TRBJ2-6; D ambiguous. This CDR3 contains 15 residues. From germline, CDR1 is MNHEY and CDR2 SMNVEV (reference sequence). Trimming took 7 bases from V and 0 from J, leaving 10 bases between them. In DNA form, the CDR3 reads TGTGCCAGCAAGGAGACCCTCTCTGGGGCCAACGTCCTGACTTTC. It encodes CASKETLSGANVLTF.

The sample holds many counts of this clonotype. The chain combines TRBV12-3 or TRBV12-4 with TRBJ1-1; D may be TRBD1 (6 bases). V was cut by 5 bases and J by 6 bases, with 16 bases left in between. The CDR3 sequence is 14 residues long. The CDR3 region is CASSPPAGASEAFF. In nucleotides, the CDR3 is TGTGCCAGCAGTCCCCCAGCAGGGGCCTCTGAAGCTTTCTTT.

In this sample, this clonotype turned up a few times. The V gene is TRBV27, the J gene TRBJ2-1; tentative D call: TRBD1 (6 bases). CDR3 length equals 14 residues. V lost 5 bases and J lost 5, with 13 bases in between. Per the germline V gene, CDR1 is MNHEY and CDR2 is SMNVEV (reference sequence). The CDR3 DNA reads as TGTGCCAGCAGTCCCTCTAGACAGGACAATGAGCAGTTCTTC. It encodes CASSPSRQDNEQFF.

This clonotype was seen more than once but under ten times. The V call is TRBV4-2, the J call TRBJ2-7; 7 nucleotides line up with TRBD2. The CDR3 contains 17 residues. CDR1 is LGHNA and CDR2 is YNFKEQ in the germline V gene. With 0 bases clipped from V and 5 bases from J, the junction kept 13 bases outside the gene matches. This CDR3 reads CASSQDLDPGGTHEQYF. DNA for the CDR3: TGTGCCAGCAGCCAAGATCTCGATCCGGGGGGTACGCACGAGCAGTACTTC.

The genes are TRBV6-5 and TRBJ2-1; TRBD1 might be the D (6 bases). The ends were cut back, 6 bases at V and 4 bases at J, with 16 bases in the middle. The germline V gene encodes CDR1 MNHEY and CDR2 SVGAGI. The CDR3 extends over 15 amino acids. CDR3 nucleotides: TGTGCCAGCAGCCTCCACGGGACACAATACAATGAGCAGTTCTTC. It codes for CASSLHGTQYNEQFF.

This chain joins TRBV29-1 and TRBJ1-1; D perhaps matches TRBD1 (5 bases). The CDR3 extends over 11 amino acids. V dropped 4 bases and J dropped 7 bases, with 10 bases sitting between them. Looked up from germline, CDR1 is SQVTM and CDR2 is ANQGSEA. The CDR3 here is CSVGTGLEAFF. Written as DNA, the CDR3 is TGCAGCGTTGGAACAGGCCTTGAAGCTTTCTTT.

The chain is built from TRBV7-4 and TRBJ1-1; TRBD1 matches at 7 bases. CDR1 is SGHVT, CDR2 SQSDAQ, per germline. The junction had 9 bases not matched to a gene; V was cut back by 4 bases and J by 4 bases. The CDR3 runs to 15 residues. The DNA for the CDR3 is TGTGCCAGCAGCTCAAGACAGGGCCGTTTCACTGAAGCTTTCTTT. This gives the protein CASSSRQGRFTEAFF.